The 32 T cell receptor beta chains listed next were all sequenced from one sample in a study of blood T cell repertoires in COVID-19. Clones were sequenced by immunoSEQ multiplex PCR, and TCRdb holds only the in-frame ones, with some missing. Altogether about 200,000 clones are present, around 90% being singletons, with the ten largest covering around 6.5%. Sequencing input: peripheral blood. Receptor source: a man aged 55 to 69 who had recovered from COVID-19.

The V call is TRBV7-2, the J call TRBJ1-2; TRBD1 agrees at 9 bases. Trimming at V came to 6 bases and at J to 4 bases, leaving 9 bases not matched to a gene. The germline V gene has CDR1 SGHTA and CDR2 FQGNSA. This CDR3 comprises 15 residues. CDR3 sequence reads: CASRHDRGEAYGYTF. Written as DNA, the CDR3 is TGTGCCAGCAGACACGACAGGGGGGAAGCCTATGGCTACACCTTC.

The genes are TRBV5-1 and TRBJ1-6; D is perhaps TRBD1 (5 bases). The CDR3 consists of 13 residues. The V end lost 3 bases, the J end lost 7 bases, and 8 bases lay between the germline ends. In germline, CDR1 is SGHRS, CDR2 YFSETQ. The CDR3 spells CASSSGVNSPLHF. The CDR3 DNA follows: TGCGCCAGCAGCTCGGGGGTAAATTCACCCCTCCACTTT. The whole variable domain, filled in from reference TRBV5-1 and TRBJ1-6, reads KAGVTQTPRYLIKTRGQQVTLSCSPISGHRSVSWYQQTPGQGLQFLFEYFSETQRNKGNFPGRFSGRQFSNSRSEMNVSTLELGDSALYLCASSSGVNSPLHFGNGTRLTVT.

This rearrangement joins TRBV29-1 to TRBJ2-6; a possible D gene is TRBD1 (6 bases). Trimming cost V 1 base and J 12 bases, with 13 bases left between them. The germline V gene has CDR1 SQVTM and CDR2 ANQGSEA. The CDR3 consists of 13 residues. This chain's CDR3 is CSVEVGDTGVLTF. The CDR3 nucleotides read TGCAGCGTTGAAGTGGGGGACACCGGCGTCCTGACTTTC.

The chain links TRBV5-1 to TRBJ2-7, with 9 positions matching TRBD1. The V and J ends lost 0 bases and 9 bases, in that order; junction bases with no gene match: 4. CDR1 is SGHRS and CDR2 is YFSETQ in the germline V gene. The CDR3 sequence is 13 residues long. The CDR3 reads CASSLGQGGGQYF. CDR3 in DNA: TGCGCCAGCAGCTTGGGACAGGGGGGAGGGCAGTACTTC.

V and J are TRBV7-9 and TRBJ2-7; the D gene is possibly TRBD1 (6 bases). Germline lookup yields CDR1 SEHNR and CDR2 FQNEAQ (reference sequence). The CDR3 is 17 residues long. The ends were cut back, 2 bases at V and 2 bases at J, with 19 bases in the middle. CDR3 coding DNA: TGTGCCAGCAGCTTAACGATGGGGGCTTCCACCACCTACGAGCAGTACTTC. Its protein product is CASSLTMGASTTYEQYF.

The J gene is TRBJ1-1, the V gene TRBV18, with D possibly matching TRBD1 (6 bases). The V end was cut by 6 bases, the J end by 0 bases, with 14 bases between. Germline V gene lookup returns CDR1 KGHSH and CDR2 LQKENI. This CDR3 spans 15 amino acids. In DNA form, the CDR3 reads TGTGCCAGCTCGATCAGCCAGGGGCTGAACACTGAAGCTTTCTTT. Protein sequence: CASSISQGLNTEAFF.

The rearrangement uses TRBV5-1 and TRBJ2-1, with TRBD1 matching over 7 bases. The V and J ends lost 5 bases and 6 bases, in that order; junction bases with no gene match: 14. Per the germline V gene, CDR1 is SGHRS and CDR2 is YFSETQ. This CDR3 is 16 amino acids long. CDR3 DNA: TGCGCCAGCAGTTTAGGTGTGGCACAGGGGCTCAATGAGCAGTTCTTC. It specifies CASSLGVAQGLNEQFF. Complete variable domain (other parts from reference TRBV5-1 and TRBJ2-1): KAGVTQTPRYLIKTRGQQVTLSCSPISGHRSVSWYQQTPGQGLQFLFEYFSETQRNKGNFPGRFSGRQFSNSRSEMNVSTLELGDSALYLCASSLGVAQGLNEQFFGPGTRLTVL.

This clone has a single count. The rearrangement joins TRBV7-8 to TRBJ1-2; weak D call: TRBD1 (5 bases). Trimming removed 2 bases at V and 5 bases at J, with 12 bases between. Per the germline V gene, CDR1 is SGHVS and CDR2 is FQNEAQ. The CDR3 spans 14 residues. The CDR3 spells CASSLTGSGYGYTF. In nucleotides, the CDR3 is TGTGCCAGCAGCTTAACAGGCAGTGGATATGGCTACACCTTC.

The chain links TRBV19 to TRBJ1-5, with TRBD1 matching 8 bases. This CDR3 comprises 14 residues. Trimming at V came to 1 base and at J to 6 bases, leaving 2 bases not matched to a gene. CDR1 is LNHDA, CDR2 SQIVND, per germline (reference sequence). Here the CDR3 DNA reads TGTGCCAGTAGTATAGGCCAGGGGGCTCAGCCCCAGCATTTT. Encoded protein: CASSIGQGAQPQHF.

This clone was seen just once. In nucleotides, the CDR3 is TGCGCCAGCAGCCAATCGGAAGGGGGTAATGAAAAACTGTTTTTT. Residues: CASSQSEGGNEKLFF. This chain uses TRBV4-3 with TRBJ1-4; weak D call: TRBD1 (6 bases). The ends were cut back, 2 bases at V and 4 bases at J, with 11 bases in the middle. Germline lookup yields CDR1 LGHNA and CDR2 YSLEER. The CDR3 sequence is 15 residues long.

The chain combines TRBV5-1 with TRBJ2-7, with D possibly TRBD2 on 6 matching bases. Trimming took off 0 bases at V and 6 bases at J, with 10 bases between the two ends. From germline, CDR1 is SGHRS and CDR2 YFSETQ. This CDR3 spans 13 amino acids. CDR3 sequence reads: CASSLEGGVEQYF. CDR3 bases: TGCGCCAGCAGCTTGGAAGGAGGGGTCGAGCAGTACTTC.

CDR3: CASSLDQGFSSGNTIYF. CDR3 in DNA: TGTGCCAGCAGCTTAGACCAGGGCTTTTCCTCTGGAAACACCATATATTTT. The rearrangement joins TRBV7-2 to TRBJ1-3, with D possibly matching TRBD1 (5 bases). The germline CDR1 and CDR2 sequences are SGHTA and FQGNSA. This CDR3 comprises 17 residues. Trimming left V 1 base short and J 0 bases short, with 13 bases between.

The rearrangement uses TRBV6-5 and TRBJ2-1; the D gene is possibly TRBD2 (6 bases). The V end lost 6 bases, the J end lost 0 bases, and 12 bases lay between the germline ends. Germline values: CDR1 MNHEY, CDR2 SVGAGI. This CDR3 is 15 amino acids long. This CDR3 is CASSLHGGSYNEQFF. The CDR3 DNA follows: TGTGCCAGCAGCCTACACGGGGGCTCCTACAATGAGCAGTTCTTC.

The chain is built from TRBV6-2 or TRBV6-3 and TRBJ1-6; D is undetermined. V was trimmed by 2 bases and J by 10 bases, leaving 12 bases between them. This CDR3 is built from 14 residues. Germline loops: CDR1 MNHEY, CDR2 SVGEGT. The CDR3 loop reads CASSYVGVRSPLHF. CDR3 coding DNA: TGTGCCAGCAGTTACGTCGGGGTACGATCACCCCTCCACTTT.

The rearrangement links TRBV30 to TRBJ2-7; TRBD2 matches 10 bases. V gave up 5 bases and J gave up 6 bases; unmatched junction bases: 10. The germline gives CDR1 GTSNPN, CDR2 SVGIG (reference sequence). There are 14 residues in the CDR3. The CDR3 sequence: CAWATSGPSPEQYF. For the CDR3, the DNA is TGTGCCTGGGCGACTAGCGGGCCCTCCCCCGAGCAGTACTTC. The complete variable domain, with remaining parts taken from reference TRBV30 and TRBJ2-7, reads SQTIHQWPATLVQPVGSPLSLECTVEGTSNPNLYWYRQAAGRGLQLLFYSVGIGQISSEVPQNLSASRPQDRQFILSSKKLLLSDSGFYLCAWATSGPSPEQYFGPGTRLTVT.

This rearrangement joins TRBV18 to TRBJ2-3; D gene ambiguous. The CDR3 extends over 16 amino acids. Germline assignment: CDR1 KGHSH and CDR2 LQKENI. The V end was cut by 2 bases, the J end by 2 bases, with 14 bases between. CDR3 sequence: CASSPFSTANTDTQYF. Written as DNA, the CDR3 is TGTGCCAGCTCACCATTTAGTACCGCTAACACAGATACGCAGTATTTT.

The genes are TRBV5-1 and TRBJ2-3, with 10 positions matching TRBD1. Per the germline V gene, CDR1 is SGHRS and CDR2 is YFSETQ. V shed 4 bases, J shed 2 bases, and the junction held 7 bases outside the gene matches. CDR3 length: 16 amino acids. The CDR3 region is CASSPGQGFNTDTQYF. DNA for the CDR3: TGCGCCAGCAGCCCGGGACAGGGGTTTAACACAGATACGCAGTATTTT.

V and J are TRBV9 and TRBJ1-1, with D possibly TRBD1 on 6 matching bases. The V and J ends lost 2 bases and 1 base respectively, with 15 bases between them. CDR3 length: 16 amino acids. The germline gives CDR1 SGDLS, CDR2 YYNGEE. CDR3 sequence (DNA): TGTGCCAGCAGCGTTCTGTCAGGGGAACCGAACACTGAAGCTTTCTTT. Translated: CASSVLSGEPNTEAFF.

V usage is TRBV14 and J usage is TRBJ1-1, with D tentatively TRBD1 (5 bases). V was pared by 4 bases and J by 4 bases, with 7 bases between. The CDR3 contains 12 residues. Germline lookup yields CDR1 SGHDN and CDR2 FVKESK. This chain's CDR3 is CASSRRGTEAFF. The DNA of the CDR3 is TGTGCCAGCAGCCGGAGGGGCACTGAAGCTTTCTTT. The variable domain in full, completed from reference TRBV14 and TRBJ1-1, reads EAGVTQFPSHSVIEKGQTVTLRCDPISGHDNLYWYRRVMGKEIKFLLHFVKESKQDESGMPNNRFLAERTGGTYSTLKVQPAELEDSGVYFCASSRRGTEAFFGQGTRLTVV.

The chain uses TRBV6-1 and TRBJ2-7; the match to TRBD2 covers 10 bases. The V and J ends lost 6 bases and 5 bases, in that order; junction bases with no gene match: 7. Germline V gene data show CDR1 as MNHNS and CDR2 as SASEGT. CDR3 length: 14 amino acids. The CDR3 reads CASRPSGSANEQYF. The DNA of the CDR3 is TGTGCCAGCAGACCTAGCGGGAGCGCCAACGAGCAGTACTTC.

V gene TRBV18 combines with J gene TRBJ1-1; weak D call: TRBD1 (6 bases). The V gene's germline CDR1 is KGHSH and CDR2 LQKENI. CDR3 length: 16 residues. V was shortened by 2 bases and J by 0 bases, with 13 bases between the two germline ends. The CDR3 spells CASSPTYRDLNTEAFF. The DNA for the CDR3 is TGTGCCAGCTCACCAACCTACAGGGACCTGAACACTGAAGCTTTCTTT.

This rearrangement joins TRBV18 to TRBJ2-7, with a tentative D call TRBD1 (7 bases). The germline gives CDR1 KGHSH, CDR2 LQKENI. This CDR3 is 14 amino acids long. The V gene lost 4 bases and the J gene lost 0 bases, with 10 bases spanning the gap. The CDR3, as DNA: TGTGCCAGCTCACTCAGGGGGGACTCCTACGAGCAGTACTTC. Protein sequence: CASSLRGDSYEQYF.

About this clone itself: The same CDR3 arises from other DNA sequences in this sample as well. V usage is TRBV4-1 and J usage is TRBJ2-5, with 8 bases that match TRBD1. The length of the CDR3 is 15 residues. Germline loops: CDR1 MGHRA, CDR2 YSYEKL. V shed 0 bases, J shed 4 bases, and the junction held 4 bases outside the gene matches. The CDR3 here is CASSQDQGAGETQYF. CDR3 bases: TGCGCCAGCAGCCAAGATCAGGGGGCGGGAGAGACCCAGTACTTC.

The rearrangement joins TRBV7-3 to TRBJ2-3; 8 bases match TRBD2. Germline loops: CDR1 SGHTA, CDR2 FQGTGA. The CDR3 runs 15 residues. V shed 5 bases, J shed 4 bases, and the junction held 8 bases outside the gene matches. The chain's CDR3 is CASSRDRGGPDTQYF. CDR3 sequence (DNA): TGTGCCAGCAGCAGAGATCGGGGGGGTCCAGATACGCAGTATTTT. The entire variable domain, with the rest obtained from reference TRBV7-3 and TRBJ2-3, is as follows: GAGVSQTPSNKVTEKGKYVELRCDPISGHTALYWYRQSLGQGPEFLIYFQGTGAADDSGLPNDRFFAVRPEGSVSTLKIQRTERGDSAVYLCASSRDRGGPDTQYFGPGTRLTVL.

The gene calls are TRBV7-2 and TRBJ2-7; TRBD2 matches 9 bases. Germline CDR1 SGHTA, CDR2 FQGNSA. This CDR3 has 15 residues. Trimming took 6 bases from V and 6 from J; bases not matched to a gene: 12. The CDR3, as DNA: TGTGCCAGCAGATTTAGCGGGAGTACCTTGAGCGAGCAGTACTTC. This codes for CASRFSGSTLSEQYF.

The rearrangement links TRBV15 to TRBJ2-5; D ambiguous. Trimming pared 0 bases from V and 5 bases from J, leaving 13 bases between. Germline CDR1 LNHNV, CDR2 YYDKDF (reference sequence). The length of the CDR3 is 15 residues. The CDR3 nucleotides are TGTGCCACCAGCAGAGATTTTGCGCCCGGGGAGACCCAGTACTTC. It translates to CATSRDFAPGETQYF.

The rearrangement joins TRBV14 to TRBJ1-2, with 7 bases that match TRBD1. The junction had 8 bases not matched to a gene; V was cut back by 0 bases and J by 4 bases. The CDR3 extends over 16 amino acids. Germline assignment: CDR1 SGHDN and CDR2 FVKESK. The CDR3 sequence: CASSQDRRGRFYGYTF. CDR3 sequence (DNA): TGTGCCAGCAGCCAAGATAGGAGGGGGCGCTTCTATGGCTACACCTTC.

V usage is TRBV6-4 and J usage is TRBJ2-5; maybe TRBD1 (5 bases). The V end was cut by 0 bases, the J end by 4 bases, with 18 bases between. The CDR3 has 17 residues. Germline V gene data show CDR1 as MRHNA and CDR2 as SNTAGT. CDR3 DNA sequence: TGTGCCAGCAGTGACTCGACAACAGGCGTTAACGCAGAGACCCAGTACTTC. Encoded protein: CASSDSTTGVNAETQYF.

The chain uses TRBV5-1 and TRBJ1-3; 7 bases fit TRBD1. This CDR3 has 17 residues. J lost 1 base, V lost 0 bases, and 7 bases had no gene match. Germline CDR1 and CDR2: SGHRS and YFSETQ. CDR3 coding DNA: TGCGCCAGCAGCTTGGTTGGCAGGGGGAGTTCTGGAAACACCATATATTTT. Translation gives CASSLVGRGSSGNTIYF.

The chain carries TRBV5-4 and TRBJ1-5, with 8 bases aligning to TRBD1. This CDR3 spans 17 amino acids. V lost 1 base and J lost 2; bases outside the gene matches: 8. Germline V lookup: CDR1 SGHNT, CDR2 YYREEE (reference sequence). The CDR3, as DNA: TGTGCCAGCAGCTTGTGGACAGGGATTCTGGGCAATCAGCCCCAGCATTTT. Residues: CASSLWTGILGNQPQHF.

The J gene is TRBJ2-1, the V gene TRBV19, with 9 bases aligning to TRBD1. Germline lookup yields CDR1 LNHDA and CDR2 SQIVND (reference sequence). The CDR3 is 15 amino acids. V was clipped by 4 bases and J by 8 bases; unmatched bases: 9. Here the CDR3 reads CASSNRDRVTDEQFF. CDR3 bases: TGTGCCAGTAGTAACCGGGACAGGGTGACAGATGAGCAGTTCTTC.

The CDR3 DNA is TGTGCCAGCAGCAGCCGGGGGGGCGAGCAGTACTTC. The encoded protein is CASSSRGGEQYF. The rearrangement uses TRBV7-9 and TRBJ2-7; 8 bases match TRBD2. The CDR3 length is 12 residues. Looked up from germline, CDR1 is SEHNR and CDR2 is FQNEAQ (reference sequence). The J segment lost 6 bases and the V segment lost 5 bases, leaving 3 bases of the junction unmatched. The full variable domain, rest sourced from reference TRBV7-9 and TRBJ2-7, is DTGVSQNPRHKITKRGQNVTFRCDPISEHNRLYWYRQTLGQGPEFLTYFQNEAQLEKSRLLSDRFSAERPKGSFSTLEIQRTEQGDSAMYLCASSSRGGEQYFGPGTRLTVT.